The 17 T cell receptor beta chains listed next were all sequenced from one sample in a study of shared clonotypes between healthy human individuals. Method: immunoSEQ multiplex PCR; TCRdb's copy keeps in-frame clones and lacks some. Of about 640,000 clones listed, around 72% are singletons. Sequencing input: memory CD4+ T cells sorted from blood. Subset in this sample: CD45RA-negative fraction. The receptors were gathered from a woman aged 25 to 39 in good health.

The rearrangement joins TRBV11-2 to TRBJ2-7; TRBD2 matches 7 bases. The CDR3 length is 16 residues. Per the germline V gene, CDR1 is SGHAT and CDR2 is FQNNGV. V gave up 1 base and J gave up 3 bases; unmatched junction bases: 9. The CDR3 spells CASSLAFRSGVYEQYF. In DNA, the CDR3 is TGTGCCAGCAGCTTAGCATTTAGGAGCGGGGTCTACGAGCAGTACTTC.

The V gene is TRBV30, the J gene TRBJ1-3, with D perhaps matching TRBD1 (6 bases). The CDR3 totals 16 residues. Between the trimmed V and J ends, which lost 4 bases and 0 bases, there was a span of 16 bases. Germline CDR1 and CDR2: GTSNPN and SVGIG (reference sequence). The DNA for the CDR3 is TGTGCCTGGATAAAGACACAGGGATACTCTGGAAACACCATATATTTT. This sequence encodes CAWIKTQGYSGNTIYF.

This clone was picked up a small number of times. The same CDR3 arises from other DNA sequences in this sample as well. The rearrangement links TRBV7-2 to TRBJ1-5; D uncertain. The CDR3 runs to 14 residues. Trimming removed 5 bases at V and 2 bases at J, with 10 bases between. Looked up from germline, CDR1 is SGHTA and CDR2 is FQGNSA. This CDR3 is CASSREGGNQPQHF. In DNA form, the CDR3 reads TGTGCCAGCAGCCGAGAAGGAGGCAATCAGCCCCAGCATTTT.

In DNA form, the CDR3 reads TGTGCCAGCAGCTCACAGGGGGTGCATGGCTACACCTTC. Protein product: CASSSQGVHGYTF. The genes are TRBV9 and TRBJ1-2; 8 positions agree with TRBD1. The CDR3 sequence is 13 residues long. Trimming removed 4 bases from V and 6 bases from J; junction bases left unmatched: 5. Germline assignment: CDR1 SGDLS and CDR2 YYNGEE.

The J gene is TRBJ2-5, the V gene TRBV7-8; TRBD1 aligns across 9 bases. The V and J ends lost 4 bases and 5 bases, in that order; junction bases with no gene match: 8. Germline assignment: CDR1 SGHVS and CDR2 FQNEAQ. The CDR3 consists of 15 residues. For the CDR3, the DNA is TGTGCCAGCAGCTCCAACAGGGGGCGCGGGGAGACCCAGTACTTC. This gives the protein CASSSNRGRGETQYF. Using reference TRBV7-8 and TRBJ2-5 for the parts outside the CDR3, the full variable domain is GAGVSQSPRYKVAKRGQDVALRCDPISGHVSLFWYQQALGQGPEFLTYFQNEAQLDKSGLPSDRFFAERPEGSVSTLKIQRTQQEDSAVYLCASSSNRGRGETQYFGPGTRLLVL.

The chain is built from TRBV11-2 and TRBJ1-2; D is ambiguous. Germline lookup yields CDR1 SGHAT and CDR2 FQNNGV. V lost 5 bases, J lost 8 bases, and 18 bases lay in between. CDR3 length equals 14 residues. The CDR3 spells CASSLLRNQRGYTF. In DNA, the CDR3 is TGTGCCAGCAGCCTATTAAGAAACCAGCGCGGCTACACCTTC.

The chain is built from TRBV5-1 and TRBJ1-1, with a weak D call TRBD1 (5 bases). Trimming removed 5 bases from V and 5 bases from J, with 31 bases in between. Germline assignment: CDR1 SGHRS and CDR2 YFSETQ. The CDR3 totals 19 residues. The CDR3 bases are TGCGCCAGCAGGCATACTCGTGTATCGACAGCTGATGGGAGAACTGAAGCTTTCTTT. The encoded protein is CASRHTRVSTADGRTEAFF.

This clone showed up many times. V usage is TRBV6-1 and J usage is TRBJ2-2, with D perhaps matching TRBD2 (6 bases). The CDR3 has 15 residues. Between the trimmed V and J ends, which lost 6 bases and 3 bases, there was a span of 14 bases. CDR1 is MNHNS and CDR2 is SASEGT in the germline V gene. CDR3 loop: CASSVGTLHTGELFF. CDR3 coding DNA: TGTGCCAGCAGCGTGGGGACTCTCCACACCGGGGAGCTGTTTTTT.

The chain couples TRBV5-1 to TRBJ2-3; 11 bases match TRBD2. Trimming removed 4 bases from V and 3 bases from J; junction bases left unmatched: 7. The germline gives CDR1 SGHRS, CDR2 YFSETQ. This CDR3 comprises 16 residues. The CDR3 nucleotides read TGCGCCAGCAGCCGGGGACTAGCGGATAGGACAGATACGCAGTATTTT. Protein product: CASSRGLADRTDTQYF.

At least ten counts were recorded for this clone. The gene calls are TRBV9 and TRBJ2-2, with unresolved D. CDR3 size: 17 residues. Germline loops: CDR1 SGDLS, CDR2 YYNGEE. V was clipped by 4 bases and J by 1 base, with 17 bases between them. This CDR3 is CASSKYYQILNTGELFF. CDR3 DNA: TGTGCCAGCAGCAAATATTACCAAATTTTGAACACCGGGGAGCTGTTTTTT. The full variable domain, with the rest looked up from reference TRBV9 and TRBJ2-2, is DSGVTQTPKHLITATGQRVTLRCSPRSGDLSVYWYQQSLDQGLQFLIQYYNGEERAKGNILERFSAQQFPDLHSELNLSSLELGDSALYFCASSKYYQILNTGELFFGEGSRLTVL.

This clone was detected only once. The chain combines TRBV7-9 with TRBJ1-4, with D perhaps matching TRBD1 (5 bases). Trimming removed 5 bases from V and 4 bases from J, with 17 bases in between. The V gene's germline CDR1 is SEHNR and CDR2 FQNEAQ (reference sequence). The CDR3 length is 16 residues. CDR3 coding DNA: TGTGCCAGCAGCCCGCCTTCCGGGACCGGTAATGAAAAACTGTTTTTT. Translation: CASSPPSGTGNEKLFF. Using reference TRBV7-9 and TRBJ1-4 for the parts outside the CDR3, the full variable domain is DTGVSQNPRHKITKRGQNVTFRCDPISEHNRLYWYRQTLGQGPEFLTYFQNEAQLEKSRLLSDRFSAERPKGSFSTLEIQRTEQGDSAMYLCASSPPSGTGNEKLFFGSGTQLSVL.

The V and J genes are TRBV6-5 and TRBJ2-7, with 8 bases that match TRBD2. V shed 10 bases and J 4 bases; nucleotides not matched to a gene: 12. The CDR3 loop spans 14 amino acids. The germline V gene has CDR1 MNHEY and CDR2 SVGAGI. CDR3 nucleotide sequence: TGTGCCACCCAGAGCGGGAGTAAGGCGTACGAGCAGTACTTC. Translating gives CATQSGSKAYEQYF.

The CDR3 nucleotides read TGTGCCAGCAGCTTAAGCGGGACGAACACCGGGGAGCTGTTTTTT. This gives the protein CASSLSGTNTGELFF. This sequence joins TRBV11-3 and TRBJ2-2; 7 bases fit TRBD2. The CDR3 has 15 amino acids. Germline V gene lookup returns CDR1 SGHNT and CDR2 YENEEA. V was clipped by 2 bases and J by 0 bases; unmatched bases: 0.

The rearrangement links TRBV5-1 to TRBJ2-7; D possibly corresponds to TRBD2 (6 bases). Trimming took off 0 bases at V and 5 bases at J, with 12 bases between the two ends. From germline, CDR1 is SGHRS and CDR2 YFSETQ. This CDR3 is built from 14 residues. The CDR3 coding sequence is TGCGCCAGCAGCTTGGCCGTGGAGGGAAACGAGCAGTACTTC. Translation gives CASSLAVEGNEQYF.

This chain joins TRBV28 and TRBJ1-5, with TRBD1 identical over 8 bases. The germline gives CDR1 MDHEN, CDR2 SYDVKM. The CDR3 runs to 15 residues. The V gene end was trimmed by 6 bases and the J gene end by 9 bases; junction bases not matched to a gene: 13. CDR3 nucleotides: TGTGCCAGCAGCGGAGACAGGGGCCCCCCGAGGCCCCAGCATTTT. Translating it yields CASSGDRGPPRPQHF.

The CDR3 DNA reads as TGTGCCAGTAGCCGAGGCGGGGAGGGATTCAATGAGCAGTTCTTC. It yields the protein CASSRGGEGFNEQFF. This chain joins TRBV19 and TRBJ2-1, with 7 positions matching TRBD2. The CDR3 consists of 15 residues. Germline-derived CDR1 and CDR2 are LNHDA and SQIVND (reference sequence). Trimming removed 6 bases from V and 6 bases from J; junction bases left unmatched: 11. Combining the CDR3 with reference TRBV19 and TRBJ2-1 gives the whole variable domain DGGITQSPKYLFRKEGQNVTLSCEQNLNHDAMYWYRQDPGQGLRLIYYSQIVNDFQKGDIAEGYSVSREKKESFPLTVTSAQKNPTAFYLCASSRGGEGFNEQFFGPGTRLTVL.

The rearrangement uses TRBV7-2 and TRBJ2-7; 10 bases line up with TRBD1. The CDR3 has 14 residues. Trimming at V came to 4 bases and at J to 7 bases, leaving 7 bases not matched to a gene. From germline, CDR1 is SGHTA and CDR2 FQGNSA. The CDR3 loop is CASSWGQGLGEQYF. Here the CDR3 DNA reads TGTGCCAGCAGCTGGGGACAGGGGCTAGGGGAGCAGTACTTC.